The 13 T cell receptor beta chains below all came from one sample that was sequenced in a study of OX40 agonist ivuxolimab in advanced cancers. Some clones are missing from TCRdb's copy, which holds only in-frame ones; the method was immunoSEQ multiplex PCR. The sample carries about 41,000 clones, roughly 78% recorded once. This material consisted of CD4+ or CD8+ T cells sorted from blood, taken in a trial of the OX40 agonist ivuxolimab. The source is an adult with an advanced solid tumor such as melanoma, head and neck, liver or kidney cancer.

The rearrangement uses TRBV5-1 and TRBJ2-5, with 9 bases that match TRBD1. The tail of the sequence fits TRBJ2-7 better, so the J call may be wrong. Germline values: CDR1 SGHRS, CDR2 YFSETQ. The CDR3 totals 14 residues. Here the CDR3 reads CASSTGQGFDEQYF. As DNA, the CDR3 is TGCGCCAGCAGCACGGGACAGGGTTTCGACGAGCAGTACTTC.

This rearrangement joins TRBV7-6 to TRBJ2-5; no clear D gene. Germline V gives CDR1 SGHVS, CDR2 FNYEAQ. The CDR3 contains 12 residues. With 2 bases removed from V and 4 bases from J, the gap between germline ends came to 5 bases. The CDR3 protein is CASSLFGETQYF. CDR3 DNA: TGTGCCAGCAGCTTATTCGGAGAGACCCAGTACTTC.

This clone was recorded only once. The V gene is TRBV6-1, the J gene TRBJ2-3, with 7 bases identical to TRBD1. V gave up 6 bases and J gave up 10 bases; unmatched junction bases: 10. The CDR3 sequence is 13 residues long. Germline V lookup: CDR1 MNHNS, CDR2 SASEGT. The chain's CDR3 is CASSRLDGQAQYF. DNA for the CDR3: TGTGCCAGCAGCCGCCTTGACGGACAGGCGCAGTATTTT.

The chain couples TRBV2 to TRBJ1-4; D unclear. Germline values: CDR1 SNHLY, CDR2 FYNNEI. V was shortened by 6 bases and J by 4 bases, with 12 bases between the two germline ends. The CDR3 is 14 residues long. The CDR3 reads CASRGSSFNEKLFF. CDR3 sequence (DNA): TGTGCCAGCAGGGGGTCGTCCTTTAATGAAAAACTGTTTTTT.

This chain links TRBV11-3 with TRBJ2-1; possible D gene TRBD1, 6 bases. The V and J ends lost 2 bases and 4 bases respectively, with 9 bases between them. Germline V lookup: CDR1 SGHNT, CDR2 YENEEA. There are 14 residues in the CDR3. The CDR3 DNA sequence: TGTGCCAGCAGCTTAAACGGACAGTACAATGAGCAGTTCTTC. Translating it yields CASSLNGQYNEQFF.

In its sample, this clone was seen a few times. The genes are TRBV28 and TRBJ1-1; a weak D match, TRBD1 (6 bases). The CDR3 runs 14 residues. Germline lookup yields CDR1 MDHEN and CDR2 SYDVKM. V dropped 3 bases and J dropped 3 bases, with 11 bases sitting between them. CDR3: CASSLYRVDTEAFF. The DNA for the CDR3 is TGTGCCAGCAGTTTGTACAGGGTAGACACTGAAGCTTTCTTT.

The chain carries TRBV7-3 and TRBJ1-3; D remains ambiguous. This CDR3 region has 13 residues. The ends were cut back, 5 bases at V and 4 bases at J, with 9 bases in the middle. Germline loops: CDR1 SGHTA, CDR2 FQGTGA. In nucleotides, the CDR3 is TGTGCCAGCAGCCCCCAAGGGGGAAACACCATATATTTT. It encodes CASSPQGGNTIYF.

The genes are TRBV7-3 and TRBJ2-7; 7 nucleotides align to TRBD2. The CDR3 covers 13 residues. J gave up 3 bases and V 7 bases, and 6 bases lay outside the gene matches. Germline-derived CDR1 and CDR2 are SGHTA and FQGTGA. CDR3 bases: TGTGCCAGCAACCTCGGCGGGAGCTACGAGCAGTACTTC. It is translated as CASNLGGSYEQYF.

The rearrangement joins TRBV5-1 to TRBJ2-7; D is unclear. CDR3 length: 14 residues. In germline, CDR1 is SGHRS, CDR2 YFSETQ. Trimming took 7 bases from V and 0 from J, leaving 14 bases between them. Here the CDR3 DNA reads TGCGCCAGCCATTCGGAACCAAACTCCTACGAGCAGTACTTC. Amino acid sequence: CASHSEPNSYEQYF.

The rearrangement uses TRBV7-2 and TRBJ2-7; tentative D call: TRBD1 (6 bases). V lost 1 base, J lost 2 bases, and 12 bases lay in between. The CDR3 has 15 amino acids. Germline CDR1 and CDR2: SGHTA and FQGNSA. The CDR3 is CASSLVGSGAYEQYF. CDR3 DNA: TGTGCCAGCAGCTTAGTGGGTTCAGGGGCCTACGAGCAGTACTTC.

This clone was observed a single time. This chain joins TRBV9 and TRBJ2-5; perhaps TRBD2 as D (6 bases). Germline V gene data show CDR1 as SGDLS and CDR2 as YYNGEE. This CDR3 is built from 15 residues. V lost 4 bases, J lost 1 base, and 14 bases lay in between. This CDR3 is CASSRPGLFQETQYF. CDR3 in DNA: TGTGCCAGCAGCCGACCGGGACTGTTCCAAGAGACCCAGTACTTC.

The chain employs TRBV2 and TRBJ1-2; D is unclear. The CDR3 has 15 amino acids. The germline V gene has CDR1 SNHLY and CDR2 FYNNEI. V dropped 3 bases and J dropped 4 bases, with 15 bases sitting between them. CDR3 sequence: CASSDPSRGTYGYTF. The CDR3 DNA sequence: TGTGCCAGCAGTGACCCTTCCCGGGGAACCTATGGCTACACCTTC.

The J gene is TRBJ2-6, the V gene TRBV28; 8 bases line up with TRBD1. The CDR3 consists of 18 residues. With 3 bases clipped from V and 0 bases from J, the junction kept 7 bases outside the gene matches. Germline CDR1 is MDHEN and CDR2 is SYDVKM. CDR3 residues: CASSFRPRGRSGANVLTF. Written as DNA, the CDR3 is TGTGCCAGCAGTTTCAGGCCCAGGGGGCGCTCTGGGGCCAACGTCCTGACTTTC.